This TCR beta chain was identified during a study of control samples from healthy donors and cancer patients. TCRdb keeps only in-frame clones here, not all; method: immunoSEQ multiplex PCR. Counted here are about 110,000 clones, approximately 89% occurring once; the ten biggest clones make up 6% to 8%. V lost 5 bases, J lost 7 bases, and 15 bases lay in between. Germline V CDR1 and CDR2: MNHEY, SVGAGI. The CDR3 sequence is 14 residues long. Sequenced material: blood. The sequence was collected from a woman between 18 and 29 years old in good health. The chain combines TRBV6-5 with TRBJ1-5; D unclear. For the CDR3, the DNA is TGTGCCAGCAGTCCACGACCCGTGGGCCAGCCCCAGCATTTT. This gives the protein CASSPRPVGQPQHF.